The 21 T cell receptor beta chains below all came from one sample that was sequenced in a study of brain T cells in children with intractable seizures. The sample's time point: blood from clinic visit 5 months post-surgery; TSC patient then seizure free. Generated by immunoSEQ multiplex PCR, the TCRdb table keeps only in-frame clones and is missing some. In the table there are under 400,000 clones, about 93% of which are singletons. Specimen: peripheral blood, collected roughly 5 months after surgery. Source of these receptors: a boy under three years old with tuberous sclerosis and intractable seizures.

This chain joins TRBV2 and TRBJ1-5; D not certain. Trimming stripped 4 bases from V and 3 bases from J, with 16 bases between. Per the germline V gene, CDR1 is SNHLY and CDR2 is FYNNEI. This CDR3 has 16 amino acids. The DNA for the CDR3 is TGTGCCAGCAGTGCTGGTTCGCAGCGCCTCAATCAGCCCCAGCATTTT. It translates to CASSAGSQRLNQPQHF.

The chain uses TRBV12-3 or TRBV12-4 and TRBJ2-7; tentative D call: TRBD2 (5 bases). Trimming removed 6 bases from V and 4 bases from J, with 10 bases in between. The CDR3 consists of 12 residues. CDR3 in amino acids: CASSTGLYEQYF. The CDR3 DNA sequence: TGTGCCAGCAGCACCGGACTTTACGAGCAGTACTTC.

The genes are TRBV19 and TRBJ1-1; a possible D gene is TRBD1 (5 bases). The CDR3 runs 15 residues. Germline loops: CDR1 LNHDA, CDR2 SQIVND (reference sequence). Trimming removed 3 bases from V and 2 bases from J, with 13 bases in between. CDR3 residues: CASSINWGSNTEAFF. In DNA, the CDR3 is TGTGCCAGTAGTATTAATTGGGGCTCAAACACTGAAGCTTTCTTT.

This rearrangement joins TRBV27 to TRBJ1-5; the match to TRBD1 covers 7 bases. Germline trimming cut 6 bases from V and 5 bases from J; bases unmatched to any gene: 4. This CDR3 has 13 residues. Germline CDR1 is MNHEY and CDR2 is SMNVEV (reference sequence). This CDR3 reads CASSPTGYQPQHF. The CDR3 coding sequence is TGTGCCAGCAGCCCGACAGGGTATCAGCCCCAGCATTTT.

J is TRBJ2-6 and V is TRBV19, with D perhaps assigned TRBD1 or TRBD2 (5 bases each). CDR1 and CDR2 (germline): LNHDA, SQIVND (reference sequence). V lost 7 bases, J lost 0 bases, and 10 bases lay in between. The CDR3 is made up of 15 amino acids. CDR3 bases: TGTGCCAGTACCCTTGGGGGCTCTGGGGCCAACGTCCTGACTTTC. Protein product: CASTLGGSGANVLTF.

The chain employs TRBV5-1 and TRBJ2-5, with TRBD2 identical over 8 bases. With 7 bases clipped from V and 1 base from J, the junction kept 9 bases outside the gene matches. CDR3 length equals 15 residues. The germline V gene has CDR1 SGHRS and CDR2 YFSETQ. In DNA, the CDR3 is TGCGCCAGCGGTGGCGGGGGGCCATCCCAAGAGACCCAGTACTTC. It specifies CASGGGGPSQETQYF.

This clone has just one count. This rearrangement joins TRBV9 to TRBJ2-1; D is possibly TRBD2 (6 bases). CDR1 is SGDLS, CDR2 YYNGEE, per germline. Deletions cut 4 bases from V and 0 bases from J, with 11 bases between. This CDR3 region has 15 residues. CDR3 amino acids: CASSIRESSYNEQFF. CDR3 DNA: TGTGCCAGCAGCATCCGGGAGAGCTCCTACAATGAGCAGTTCTTC. The variable domain in full, with the rest retrieved from reference TRBV9 and TRBJ2-1, is DSGVTQTPKHLITATGQRVTLRCSPRSGDLSVYWYQQSLDQGLQFLIQYYNGEERAKGNILERFSAQQFPDLHSELNLSSLELGDSALYFCASSIRESSYNEQFFGPGTRLTVL.

The gene calls are TRBV12-3 or TRBV12-4 and TRBJ1-1; D uncertain. V lost 2 bases and J 11 bases, leaving 15 bases between the germline ends. The length of the CDR3 is 13 residues. DNA for the CDR3: TGTGCCAGCAGTTTAAACGGTGAAATGGGGGCTTTCTTT. Its protein product is CASSLNGEMGAFF.

Regarding this clone: The sample contains more than one DNA sequence encoding this CDR3. The gene calls are TRBV7-3 and TRBJ2-3; the match to TRBD2 covers 11 bases. The CDR3 runs 16 residues. The trim removed 3 bases at V and 2 bases at J, leaving 4 bases unmatched. Germline CDR1 reads SGHTA; CDR2 reads FQGTGA. The DNA of the CDR3 is TGTGCCAGCAGCTTCTTAGCGGGGGGGTCCACAGATACGCAGTATTTT. This encodes CASSFLAGGSTDTQYF. The whole variable domain, filled in from reference TRBV7-3 and TRBJ2-3, reads GAGVSQTPSNKVTEKGKYVELRCDPISGHTALYWYRQSLGQGPEFLIYFQGTGAADDSGLPNDRFFAVRPEGSVSTLKIQRTERGDSAVYLCASSFLAGGSTDTQYFGPGTRLTVL.

The rearrangement joins TRBV5-8 to TRBJ1-1; TRBD1 aligns across 11 bases. Unmatched junction bases numbered 4, after V lost 2 bases and J lost 4 bases. CDR1 and CDR2 from the germline V gene are SGHTS and YDEGEE. This CDR3 region has 15 residues. The CDR3, as DNA: TGTGCCAGCAGCTTTCGGGACAGGGGGGTCACTGAAGCTTTCTTT. This encodes CASSFRDRGVTEAFF.

This clone was picked up one time. The chain combines TRBV6-2 or TRBV6-3 with TRBJ1-4; D perhaps matches TRBD1 (5 bases). Germline V lookup: CDR1 MNHEY, CDR2 SVGEGT. This CDR3 comprises 17 residues. The V gene lost 5 bases and the J gene lost 0 bases, with 16 bases spanning the gap. CDR3 coding DNA: TGTGCCAGCAGTCGCCTCGGGACGGTTGCAACTAATGAAAAACTGTTTTTT. This translates into CASSRLGTVATNEKLFF.

This clone was detected only once. This sequence joins TRBV5-6 and TRBJ2-7; 7 nucleotides align to TRBD2. Per the germline V gene, CDR1 is SGHDT and CDR2 is YYEEEE. CDR3 length: 14 residues. J lost 6 bases, V lost 2 bases, and 8 bases had no gene match. The CDR3 DNA reads TGTGCCAGCAGCTTACTGGCGGGAGTTGCCGAGCAGTACTTC. As protein: CASSLLAGVAEQYF.

This clone occurred once. The V and J genes are TRBV28 and TRBJ1-2; maybe TRBD1 (6 bases). Trimming took off 3 bases at V and 5 bases at J, with 13 bases between the two ends. Germline assignment: CDR1 MDHEN and CDR2 SYDVKM. The CDR3 consists of 14 residues. DNA for the CDR3: TGTGCCAGCAGTTTCTCAGGGGTGAGGTATGGCTACACCTTC. It encodes CASSFSGVRYGYTF.

The rearrangement joins TRBV2 to TRBJ2-3; D not resolved. This CDR3 has 14 amino acids. CDR1 SNHLY and CDR2 FYNNEI come from the germline V gene. Deletions cut 1 base from V and 2 bases from J, with 7 bases between. The CDR3: CASSEGGITDTQYF. The DNA for the CDR3 is TGTGCCAGCAGTGAAGGGGGAATCACAGATACGCAGTATTTT.

This chain uses TRBV7-9 with TRBJ2-7, with D possibly TRBD1 on 5 matching bases. V was shortened by 6 bases and J by 6 bases, with 15 bases between the two germline ends. The CDR3 length is 13 residues. Looked up from germline, CDR1 is SEHNR and CDR2 is FQNEAQ (reference sequence). CDR3 DNA sequence: TGTGCCAGCAGTAATCCCCGGACACTCGAGCAGTACTTC. This gives the protein CASSNPRTLEQYF.

The chain is built from TRBV29-1 and TRBJ2-3; TRBD2 aligns across 15 bases. After removal of 3 bases from V and 1 base from J, the junction contained 11 bases not matched to a gene. This CDR3 is built from 19 residues. CDR1 is SQVTM and CDR2 is ANQGSEA in the germline V gene. CDR3 residues: CSVDQGLAGGGGGTDTQYF. In DNA, the CDR3 is TGCAGCGTTGATCAGGGACTAGCGGGAGGAGGTGGGGGCACAGATACGCAGTATTTT.

The count of this clone is one. The rearrangement links TRBV11-3 to TRBJ2-7, with 9 bases matching TRBD2. This CDR3 region has 14 residues. Germline lookup yields CDR1 SGHNT and CDR2 YENEEA. The junction had 7 bases not matched to a gene; V was cut back by 5 bases and J by 5 bases. CDR3 region: CASSLTLAGDEQYF. CDR3 coding DNA: TGTGCCAGCAGCCTAACCTTAGCGGGAGACGAGCAGTACTTC.

V and J are TRBV24-1 and TRBJ2-5; D gene uncertain. With 4 bases removed from V and 2 bases from J, the gap between germline ends came to 4 bases. This CDR3 has 12 amino acids. Germline CDR1 and CDR2: KGHDR and SFDVKD. The CDR3 nucleotides are TGTGCCACCAGTGACAATCAAGAGACCCAGTACTTC. Translation: CATSDNQETQYF.

The chain has TRBV7-2 and TRBJ1-5; D remains ambiguous. Germline values: CDR1 SGHTA, CDR2 FQGNSA. V shed 3 bases and J shed 5 bases, with 8 bases lying between them. The length of the CDR3 is 13 residues. CDR3 in DNA: TGTGCCAGCAGCTTCAGGACGGATCAGCCCCAGCATTTT. Its translation: CASSFRTDQPQHF.

The gene calls are TRBV30 and TRBJ1-1, with unresolved D. Trimming took off 0 bases at V and 0 bases at J, with 11 bases between the two ends. Germline CDR1 is GTSNPN and CDR2 is SVGIG (reference sequence). The CDR3 totals 15 residues. The CDR3 is CAWSVLTGMNTEAFF. For the CDR3, the DNA is TGTGCCTGGAGTGTATTGACGGGTATGAACACTGAAGCTTTCTTT.

J is TRBJ1-1 and V is TRBV4-1; D unclear. Germline CDR1 reads MGHRA; CDR2 reads YSYEKL. The length of the CDR3 is 14 residues. V gave up 4 bases and J gave up 4 bases, with 13 bases separating them. CDR3 loop: CASSLGPPGTEAFF. As DNA, the CDR3 is TGCGCCAGCAGCCTCGGCCCTCCGGGCACTGAAGCTTTCTTT.